This T cell receptor (beta chain) originates from a study of OX40 agonist ivuxolimab in advanced cancers. Autoimmune disease history or systemic immunosuppression disqualified patients. On this clone: Its antigen is currently unknown.

Germline V gene data show CDR1 as MDHEN and CDR2 as SYDVKM. This CDR3 has 17 residues. The V gene end was trimmed by 5 bases and the J gene end by 0 bases; junction bases not matched to a gene: 8. Whole-study findings and limits: Expanded clones were, on average, more numerous among CD8+ T cells than CD4+. At 0.1 to 3.0 mg/kg, CD4+ and CD8+ blood T cells expanded clonally by week 6.

Assay used: immunoSEQ multiplex PCR; TCRdb lists only in-frame clones, some missing. Of 35,000 to 45,000 clones in the sample, under 90% are singletons; the top ten hold approximately 25%. The source material was CD4+ or CD8+ T cells sorted from blood, sampled in a trial of the OX40 agonist ivuxolimab. The TCR comes from an adult with an advanced solid tumor such as melanoma, head and neck, liver or kidney cancer. The chain combines TRBV28 with TRBJ1-5; 9 bases map to TRBD1. CDR3 DNA: TGTGCCAGCAGTCCCGGGACAGGGATGATTAGCAATCAGCCCCAGCATTTT. Translation gives CASSPGTGMISNQPQHF.